This TCR beta chain was sequenced in a study of beta chain features in type 1 diabetes. Study in general: All samples combined gave just under 110 million sorted cells for examination. Study-wide results and caveats: The influence of HLA type on TCRB rearrangement stayed undetermined. People with Type 1 diabetes carried modestly yet significantly shorter TCRB CDR3s in all four CD4+ subsets.

The V and J ends lost 4 bases and 7 bases respectively, with 16 bases between them. Per the germline V gene, CDR1 is SNHLY and CDR2 is FYNNEI. This CDR3 contains 14 residues. The isolated RNA, all of it, was reverse transcribed, so expressed TCRB transcripts were what got sequenced. Profiled with immunoSEQ multiplex PCR; TCRdb holds only in-frame clones, not every one. This sample yields fewer than 500,000 clones, of which approximately 14% are seen a single time; around 0.039% belongs to the top ten. Heparinised blood was drawn once per donor, averaging about 100 mL. As to this clone: Its antigen remains unidentified.

The sequence was obtained from a man in his thirties or forties in good health. The chain uses TRBV2 and TRBJ1-1, with D unresolved. Sequencing was performed on naive CD4+ T cells from blood. CDR3 region: CASSADPVYHEAFF. As DNA, the CDR3 is TGTGCCAGCAGTGCTGACCCAGTTTATCATGAAGCTTTCTTT.